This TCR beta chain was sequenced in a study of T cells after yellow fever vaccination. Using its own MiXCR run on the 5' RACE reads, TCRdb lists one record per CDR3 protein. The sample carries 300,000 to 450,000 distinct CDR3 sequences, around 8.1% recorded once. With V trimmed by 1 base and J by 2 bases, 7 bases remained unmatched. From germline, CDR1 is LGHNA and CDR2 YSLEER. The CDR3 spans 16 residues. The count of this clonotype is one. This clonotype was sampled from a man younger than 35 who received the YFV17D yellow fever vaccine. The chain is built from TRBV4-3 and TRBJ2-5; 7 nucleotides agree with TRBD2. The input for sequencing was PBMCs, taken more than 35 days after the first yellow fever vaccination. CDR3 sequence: CASSQGRPAGQETQYF. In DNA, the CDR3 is TGCGCCAGCAGCCAAGGAAGGCCAGCGGGGCAAGAGACCCAGTACTTC.